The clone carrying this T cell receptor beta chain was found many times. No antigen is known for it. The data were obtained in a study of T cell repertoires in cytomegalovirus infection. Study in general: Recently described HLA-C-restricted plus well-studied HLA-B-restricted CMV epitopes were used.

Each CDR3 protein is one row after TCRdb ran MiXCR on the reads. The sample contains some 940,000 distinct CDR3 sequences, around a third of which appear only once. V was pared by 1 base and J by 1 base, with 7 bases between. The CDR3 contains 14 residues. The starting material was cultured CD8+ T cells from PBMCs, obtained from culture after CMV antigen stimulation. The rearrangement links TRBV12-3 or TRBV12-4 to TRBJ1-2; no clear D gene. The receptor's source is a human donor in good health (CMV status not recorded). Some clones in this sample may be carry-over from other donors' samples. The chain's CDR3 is CASSLVQYNYGYTF. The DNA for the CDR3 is TGTGCCAGCAGTTTAGTACAGTATAACTATGGCTACACCTTC.